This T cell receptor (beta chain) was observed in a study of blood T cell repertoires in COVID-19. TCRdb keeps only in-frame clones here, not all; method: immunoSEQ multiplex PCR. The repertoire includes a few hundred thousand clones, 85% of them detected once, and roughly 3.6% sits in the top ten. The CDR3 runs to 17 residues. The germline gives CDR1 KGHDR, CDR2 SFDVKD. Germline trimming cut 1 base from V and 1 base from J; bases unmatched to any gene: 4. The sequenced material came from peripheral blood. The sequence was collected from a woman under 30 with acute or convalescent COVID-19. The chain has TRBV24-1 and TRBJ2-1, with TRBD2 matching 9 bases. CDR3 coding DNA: TGTGCCACCAGTGATTTCCTCAGCGGGAGGTCCTACAATGAGCAGTTCTTC. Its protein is CATSDFLSGRSYNEQFF.